This T cell receptor beta chain was retrieved from a study of shared clonotypes between healthy human individuals. Study in general: CD4 naive and CD4 memory each took three plates per donor, while CD8 naive took two and CD8 memory one. Whole-study findings and limits: A handful of donors held around 5% of naive CD4 clonotypes in common.

Using about 0.2 ug DNA, tens of thousands of T cell genomes, the sorted-subset replicate PCRs were run. Data came from immunoSEQ multiplex PCR; TCRdb stores just in-frame clones and leaves some out. The table records some 1,100,000 clones, 75% to 85% of them present only once. Regarding this clone: Its antigen is undetermined.

The germline gives CDR1 MNHNY, CDR2 SVGAGI (reference sequence). V dropped 5 bases and J dropped 12 bases, with 13 bases sitting between them. The CDR3 extends over 12 amino acids. The sequence was obtained from a man aged 18 to 30 in good health. Some clones in this sample may be carry-over from other donors' samples. The chain is built from TRBV6-6 and TRBJ1-4, with D tentatively TRBD1 (6 bases). The sequencing input was memory CD4+ T cells from PBMCs. Subset here: CD45RA-negative fraction. The CDR3 spells CASSARGPELFF. The DNA of the CDR3 is TGTGCCAGCAGTGCTCGGGGGCCGGAACTGTTTTTT.